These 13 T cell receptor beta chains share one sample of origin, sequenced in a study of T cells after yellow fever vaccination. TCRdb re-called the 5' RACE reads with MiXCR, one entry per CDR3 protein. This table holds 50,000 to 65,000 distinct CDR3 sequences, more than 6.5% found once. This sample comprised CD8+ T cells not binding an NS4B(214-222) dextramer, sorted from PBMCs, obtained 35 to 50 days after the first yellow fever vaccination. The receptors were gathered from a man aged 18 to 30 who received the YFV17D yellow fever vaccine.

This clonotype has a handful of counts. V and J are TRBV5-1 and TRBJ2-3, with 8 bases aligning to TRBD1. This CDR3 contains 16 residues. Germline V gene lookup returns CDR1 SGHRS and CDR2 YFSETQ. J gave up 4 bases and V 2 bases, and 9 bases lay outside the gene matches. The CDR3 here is CASSLGQGIGADTQYF. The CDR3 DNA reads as TGCGCCAGCAGCTTAGGACAGGGAATCGGAGCAGATACGCAGTATTTT.

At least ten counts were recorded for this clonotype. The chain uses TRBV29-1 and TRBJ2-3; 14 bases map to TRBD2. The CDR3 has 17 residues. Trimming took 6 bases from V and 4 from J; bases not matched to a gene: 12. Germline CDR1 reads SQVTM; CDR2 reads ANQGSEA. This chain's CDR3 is CSVEGLGLAGAADTQYF. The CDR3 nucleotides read TGCAGCGTGGAGGGATTGGGACTAGCGGGGGCAGCAGATACGCAGTATTTT.

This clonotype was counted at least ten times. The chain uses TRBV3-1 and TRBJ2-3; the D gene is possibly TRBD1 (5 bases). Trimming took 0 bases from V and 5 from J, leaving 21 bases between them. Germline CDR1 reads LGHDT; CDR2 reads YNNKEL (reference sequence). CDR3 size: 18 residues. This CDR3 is CASSQDSYPGQLGDTQYF. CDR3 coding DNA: TGTGCCAGCAGCCAAGACTCTTATCCAGGGCAGTTAGGAGATACGCAGTATTTT.

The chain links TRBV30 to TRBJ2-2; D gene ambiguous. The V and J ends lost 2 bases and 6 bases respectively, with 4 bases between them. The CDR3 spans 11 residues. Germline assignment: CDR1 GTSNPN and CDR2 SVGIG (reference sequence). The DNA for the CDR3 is TGTGCCTGGAGTACCTCCGGGGAGCTGTTTTTT. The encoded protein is CAWSTSGELFF. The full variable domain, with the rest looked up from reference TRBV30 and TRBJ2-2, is SQTIHQWPATLVQPVGSPLSLECTVEGTSNPNLYWYRQAAGRGLQLLFYSVGIGQISSEVPQNLSASRPQDRQFILSSKKLLLSDSGFYLCAWSTSGELFFGEGSRLTVL.

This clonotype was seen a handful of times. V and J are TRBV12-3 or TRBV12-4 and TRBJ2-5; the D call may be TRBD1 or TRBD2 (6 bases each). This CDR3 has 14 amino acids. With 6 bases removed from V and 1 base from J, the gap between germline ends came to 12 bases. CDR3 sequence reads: CASSGTGAQETQYF. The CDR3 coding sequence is TGTGCCAGCAGCGGGACGGGGGCCCAAGAGACCCAGTACTTC.

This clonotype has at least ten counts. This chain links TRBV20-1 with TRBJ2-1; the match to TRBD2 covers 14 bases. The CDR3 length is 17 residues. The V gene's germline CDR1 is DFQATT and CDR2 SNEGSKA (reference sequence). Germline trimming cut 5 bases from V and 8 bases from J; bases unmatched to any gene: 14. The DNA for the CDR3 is TGCAGTGCTGGGACTAGCGGGGGACCTTTAGGGTTGCATGAGCAGTTCTTC. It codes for CSAGTSGGPLGLHEQFF.

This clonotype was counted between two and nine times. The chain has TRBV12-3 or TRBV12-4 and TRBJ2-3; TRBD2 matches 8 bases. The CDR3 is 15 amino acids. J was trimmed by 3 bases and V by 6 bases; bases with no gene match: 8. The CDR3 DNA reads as TGTGCCAGCAGCCCTCTTTCGGGGGGGACAGATACGCAGTATTTT. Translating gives CASSPLSGGTDTQYF.

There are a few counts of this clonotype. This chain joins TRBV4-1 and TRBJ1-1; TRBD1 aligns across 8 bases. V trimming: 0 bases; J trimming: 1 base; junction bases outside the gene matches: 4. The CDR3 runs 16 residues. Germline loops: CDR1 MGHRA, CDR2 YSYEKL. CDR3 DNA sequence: TGCGCCAGCAGCCAAGAGTCCGGGACAGGGAACACTGAAGCTTTCTTT. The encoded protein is CASSQESGTGNTEAFF.

CDR3 in DNA: TGCGCCAGCAGCCAAGATCGGGGGACAGTGAACACTGAAGCTTTCTTT. Amino acids: CASSQDRGTVNTEAFF. J is TRBJ1-1 and V is TRBV4-3; 7 bases map to TRBD1. CDR1 and CDR2 from the germline V gene are LGHNA and YSLEER. The length of the CDR3 is 16 residues. After removal of 0 bases from V and 0 bases from J, the junction contained 4 bases not matched to a gene.

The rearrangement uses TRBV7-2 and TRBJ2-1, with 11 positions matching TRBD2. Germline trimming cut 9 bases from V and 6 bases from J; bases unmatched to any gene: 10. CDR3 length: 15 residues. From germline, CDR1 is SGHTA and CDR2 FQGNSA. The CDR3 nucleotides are TGTGCCAGTCGAAGGGTAGCGGGGGGGCCCAATGAGCAGTTCTTC. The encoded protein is CASRRVAGGPNEQFF.

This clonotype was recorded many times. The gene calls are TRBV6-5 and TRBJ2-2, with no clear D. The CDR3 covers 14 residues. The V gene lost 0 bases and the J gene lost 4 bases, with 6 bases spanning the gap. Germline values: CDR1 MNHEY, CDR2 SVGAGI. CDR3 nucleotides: TGTGCCAGCAGTTACTCGAGTGGCACCGGGGAGCTGTTTTTT. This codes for CASSYSSGTGELFF.

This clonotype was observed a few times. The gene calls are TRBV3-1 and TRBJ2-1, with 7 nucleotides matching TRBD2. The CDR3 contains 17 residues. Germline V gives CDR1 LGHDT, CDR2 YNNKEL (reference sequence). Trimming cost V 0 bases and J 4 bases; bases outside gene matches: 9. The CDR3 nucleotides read TGTGCCAGCAGCCAAGAAGGGGAACTAGCGCAGTACAATGAGCAGTTCTTC. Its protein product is CASSQEGELAQYNEQFF.

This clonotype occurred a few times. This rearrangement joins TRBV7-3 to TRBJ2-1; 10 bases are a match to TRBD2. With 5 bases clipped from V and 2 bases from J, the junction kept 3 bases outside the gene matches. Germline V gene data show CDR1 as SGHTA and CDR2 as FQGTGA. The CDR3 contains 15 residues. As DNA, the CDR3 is TGTGCCAGCAGCCCTACTAGCGGGGCCTACAATGAGCAGTTCTTC. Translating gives CASSPTSGAYNEQFF.